This TCR beta chain was sequenced in a study of CD8 T cells in ankylosing spondylitis. General study findings and limits: A TCR beta motif of several highly homologous variants seemed to mark ankylosing spondylitis blood. Matched ankylosing spondylitis synovial fluid reportedly contained a significantly enriched population of disease-linked clones.

Using quantitative 5'-RACE with molecular barcodes, the authors made TCR beta libraries. TCRdb called the 5' RACE reads again in MiXCR, with one record for every CDR3 protein. The sample lists just over 350,000 distinct CDR3 sequences, 20% to 25% seen once, with about an eighth in the top ten. A few counts support this clonotype. Antigen: not known. Germline lookup yields CDR1 SGHRS and CDR2 YFSETQ. This CDR3 has 15 amino acids. The J segment lost 8 bases and the V segment lost 4 bases, leaving 10 bases of the junction unmatched. The sequenced material came from blood, either unsorted or a sorted T cell fraction (not recorded which). The sequence came from a male donor with ankylosing spondylitis or in good health (not recorded which). The J gene is TRBJ2-1, the V gene TRBV5-1; TRBD1 agrees at 9 bases. The CDR3 region is CASSLGQGPFYEQFF. The CDR3 region has the DNA TGCGCCAGCAGCCTCGGACAGGGGCCATTTTATGAGCAGTTCTTC. Complete variable domain (other parts from reference TRBV5-1 and TRBJ2-1): KAGVTQTPRYLIKTRGQQVTLSCSPISGHRSVSWYQQTPGQGLQFLFEYFSETQRNKGNFPGRFSGRQFSNSRSEMNVSTLELGDSALYLCASSLGQGPFYEQFFGPGTRLTVL.